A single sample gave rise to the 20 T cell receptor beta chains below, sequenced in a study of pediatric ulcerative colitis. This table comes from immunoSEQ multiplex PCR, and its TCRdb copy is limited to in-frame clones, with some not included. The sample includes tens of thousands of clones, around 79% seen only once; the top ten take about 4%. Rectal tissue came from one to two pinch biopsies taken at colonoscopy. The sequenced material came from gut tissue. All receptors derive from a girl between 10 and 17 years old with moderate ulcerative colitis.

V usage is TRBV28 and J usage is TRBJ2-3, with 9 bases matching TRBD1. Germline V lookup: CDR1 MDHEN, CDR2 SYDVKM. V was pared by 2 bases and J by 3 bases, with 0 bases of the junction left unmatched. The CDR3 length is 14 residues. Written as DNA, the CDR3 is TGTGCCAGCAGTTTAGGACAGGGGACAGATACGCAGTATTTT. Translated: CASSLGQGTDTQYF.

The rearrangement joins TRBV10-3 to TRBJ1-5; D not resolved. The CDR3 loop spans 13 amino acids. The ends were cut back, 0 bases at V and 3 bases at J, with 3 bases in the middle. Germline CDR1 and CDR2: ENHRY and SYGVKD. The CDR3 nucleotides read TGTGCCATCAGTGAGTCTTTCAATCAGCCCCAGCATTTT. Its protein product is CAISESFNQPQHF.

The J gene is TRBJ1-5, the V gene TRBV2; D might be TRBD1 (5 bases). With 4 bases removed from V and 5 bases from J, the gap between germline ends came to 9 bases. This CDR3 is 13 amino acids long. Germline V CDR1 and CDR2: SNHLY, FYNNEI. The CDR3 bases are TGTGCCAGCAGTGGCCGCAGGGATCAGCCCCAGCATTTT. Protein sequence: CASSGRRDQPQHF.

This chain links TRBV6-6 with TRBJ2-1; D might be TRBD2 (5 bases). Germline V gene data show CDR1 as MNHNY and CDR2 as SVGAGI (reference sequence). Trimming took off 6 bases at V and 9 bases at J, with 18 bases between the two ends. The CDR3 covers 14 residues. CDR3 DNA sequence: TGTGCCAGCAGCCTCCCGGGAATGACCGGTGAGCAGTTCTTC. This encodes CASSLPGMTGEQFF.

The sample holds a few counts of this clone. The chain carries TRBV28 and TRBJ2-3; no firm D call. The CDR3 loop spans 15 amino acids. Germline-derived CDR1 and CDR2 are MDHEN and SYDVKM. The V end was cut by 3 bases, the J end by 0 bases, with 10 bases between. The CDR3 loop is CASSLEHTSTDTQYF. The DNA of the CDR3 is TGTGCCAGCAGTTTGGAACATACCAGCACAGATACGCAGTATTTT.

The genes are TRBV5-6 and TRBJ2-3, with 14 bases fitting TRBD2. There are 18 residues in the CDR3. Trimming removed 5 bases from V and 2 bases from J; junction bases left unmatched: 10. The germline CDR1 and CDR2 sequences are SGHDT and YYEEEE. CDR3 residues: CASSRGLAGVFTTDTQYF. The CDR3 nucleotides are TGTGCCAGCAGTCGGGGACTAGCGGGGGTCTTTACCACAGATACGCAGTATTTT.

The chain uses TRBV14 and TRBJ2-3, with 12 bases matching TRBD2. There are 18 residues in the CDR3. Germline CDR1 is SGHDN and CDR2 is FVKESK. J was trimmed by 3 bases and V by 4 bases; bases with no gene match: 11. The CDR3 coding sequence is TGTGCCAGCAGCCGATACAGAGGACTAGCGGGAACGACAGATACGCAGTATTTT. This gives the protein CASSRYRGLAGTTDTQYF.

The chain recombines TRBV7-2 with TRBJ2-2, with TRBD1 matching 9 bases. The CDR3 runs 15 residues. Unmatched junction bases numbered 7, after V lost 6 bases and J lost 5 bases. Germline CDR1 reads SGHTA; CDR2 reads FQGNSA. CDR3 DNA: TGTGCCAGCAGTATACAGGGGGCGATTACCGGGGAGCTGTTTTTT. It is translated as CASSIQGAITGELFF.

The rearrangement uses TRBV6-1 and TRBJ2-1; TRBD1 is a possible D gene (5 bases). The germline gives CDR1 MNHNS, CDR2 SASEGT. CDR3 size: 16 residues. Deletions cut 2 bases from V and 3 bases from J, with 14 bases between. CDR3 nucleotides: TGTGCCAGCAGTGAAAGTCGACAGATCATCTACAATGAGCAGTTCTTC. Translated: CASSESRQIIYNEQFF.

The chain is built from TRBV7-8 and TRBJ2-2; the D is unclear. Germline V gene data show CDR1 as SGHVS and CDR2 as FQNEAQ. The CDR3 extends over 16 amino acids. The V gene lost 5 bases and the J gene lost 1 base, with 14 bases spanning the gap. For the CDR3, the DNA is TGTGCCAGCAGCCCCCCTGACTGGCTGAACACCGGGGAGCTGTTTTTT. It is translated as CASSPPDWLNTGELFF.

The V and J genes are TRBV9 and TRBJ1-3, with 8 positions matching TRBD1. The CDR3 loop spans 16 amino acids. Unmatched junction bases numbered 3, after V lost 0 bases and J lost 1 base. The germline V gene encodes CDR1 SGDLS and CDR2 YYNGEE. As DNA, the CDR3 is TGTGCCAGCAGCGTAGGGACAGGGAGGTCTGGAAACACCATATATTTT. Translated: CASSVGTGRSGNTIYF.

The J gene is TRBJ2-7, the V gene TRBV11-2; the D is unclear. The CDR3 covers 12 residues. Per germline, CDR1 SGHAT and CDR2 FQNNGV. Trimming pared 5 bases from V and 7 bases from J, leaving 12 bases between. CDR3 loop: CASSPPRFEQYF. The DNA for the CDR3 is TGTGCCAGCAGCCCCCCCCGCTTTGAGCAGTACTTC.

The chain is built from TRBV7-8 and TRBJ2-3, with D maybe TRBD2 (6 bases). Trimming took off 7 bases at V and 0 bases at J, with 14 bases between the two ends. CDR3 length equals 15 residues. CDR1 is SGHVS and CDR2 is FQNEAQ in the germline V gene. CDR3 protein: CASIRDSLSTDTQYF. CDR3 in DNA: TGTGCCAGCATACGGGACTCACTTAGCACAGATACGCAGTATTTT.

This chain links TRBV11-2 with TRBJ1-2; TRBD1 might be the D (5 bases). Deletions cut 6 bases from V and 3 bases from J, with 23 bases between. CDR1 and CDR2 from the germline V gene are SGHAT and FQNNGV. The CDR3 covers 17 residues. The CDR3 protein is CASSQPGRQQTYYGYTF. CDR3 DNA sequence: TGTGCCAGCAGTCAACCGGGACGGCAGCAAACCTACTATGGCTACACCTTC. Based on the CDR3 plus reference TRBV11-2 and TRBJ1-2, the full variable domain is EAGVAQSPRYKIIEKRQSVAFWCNPISGHATLYWYQQILGQGPKLLIQFQNNGVVDDSQLPKDRFSAERLKGVDSTLKIQPAKLEDSAVYLCASSQPGRQQTYYGYTFGSGTRLTVV.

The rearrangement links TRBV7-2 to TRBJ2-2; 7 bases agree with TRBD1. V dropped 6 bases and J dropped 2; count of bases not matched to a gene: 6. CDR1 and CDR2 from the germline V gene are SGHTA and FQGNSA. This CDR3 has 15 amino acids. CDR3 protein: CASSLGDSNTGELFF. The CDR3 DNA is TGTGCCAGCAGTCTAGGGGACAGTAACACCGGGGAGCTGTTTTTT.

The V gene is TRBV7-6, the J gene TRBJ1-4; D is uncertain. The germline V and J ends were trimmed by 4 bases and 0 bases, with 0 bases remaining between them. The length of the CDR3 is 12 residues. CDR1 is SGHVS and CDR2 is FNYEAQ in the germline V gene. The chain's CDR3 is CASSSTNEKLFF. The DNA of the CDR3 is TGTGCCAGCAGCTCAACTAATGAAAAACTGTTTTTT. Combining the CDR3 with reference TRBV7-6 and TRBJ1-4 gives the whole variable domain GAGVSQSPRYKVTKRGQDVALRCDPISGHVSLYWYRQALGQGPEFLTYFNYEAQQDKSGLPNDRFSAERPEGSISTLTIQRTEQRDSAMYRCASSSTNEKLFFGSGTQLSVL.

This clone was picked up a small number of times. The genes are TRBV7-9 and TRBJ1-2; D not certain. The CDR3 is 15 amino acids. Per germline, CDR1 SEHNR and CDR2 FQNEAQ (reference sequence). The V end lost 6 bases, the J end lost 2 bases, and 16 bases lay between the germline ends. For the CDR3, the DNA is TGTGCCAGCAGGCTCGTGATGGCAGGCAACTATGGCTACACCTTC. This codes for CASRLVMAGNYGYTF.

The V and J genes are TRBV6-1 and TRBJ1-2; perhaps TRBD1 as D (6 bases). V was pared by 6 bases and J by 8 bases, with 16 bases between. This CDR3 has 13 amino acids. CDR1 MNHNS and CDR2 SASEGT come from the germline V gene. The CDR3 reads CASSLPGGDGYTF. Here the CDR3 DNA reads TGTGCCAGCAGCCTCCCCGGGGGCGACGGCTACACCTTC.

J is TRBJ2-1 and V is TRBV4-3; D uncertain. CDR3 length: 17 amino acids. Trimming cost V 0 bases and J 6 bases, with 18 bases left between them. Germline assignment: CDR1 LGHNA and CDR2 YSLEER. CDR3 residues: CASSQEMVKGLRNEQFF. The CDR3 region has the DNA TGCGCCAGCAGCCAAGAAATGGTGAAGGGTTTACGCAATGAGCAGTTCTTC.

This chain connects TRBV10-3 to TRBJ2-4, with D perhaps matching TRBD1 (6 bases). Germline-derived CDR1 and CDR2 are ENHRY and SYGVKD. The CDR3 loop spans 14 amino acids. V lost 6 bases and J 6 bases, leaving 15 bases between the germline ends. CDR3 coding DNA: TGTGCCATCAGGGCAGGGGATAGACCAAACATTCAGTACTTC. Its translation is CAIRAGDRPNIQYF.